This T cell receptor (beta chain) originates from a study of blood T cell repertoires in COVID-19. Study summary: From the United States, Italy and Spain came samples of acute and convalescent COVID-19.

CDR3 length: 13 amino acids. Germline assignment: CDR1 SGHTS and CDR2 YDEGEE. J gave up 8 bases and V 3 bases, and 0 bases lay outside the gene matches. TCRdb keeps only in-frame clones here, not all; method: immunoSEQ multiplex PCR. The sample includes roughly 200,000 clones, around 80% of them seen just once. The rearrangement links TRBV5-8 to TRBJ1-4; TRBD1 agrees at 11 bases. Sequencing was performed on peripheral blood. The sequence came from a woman aged 80 or older with COVID-19, enrolled during active disease. CDR3 DNA sequence: TGTGCCAGCAGCTGGGACAGGGGGGAAAAACTGTTTTTT. Translating it yields CASSWDRGEKLFF.